The 24 T cell receptor beta chains presented below share a single source sample, sequenced in a study of cytomegalovirus exposure and HLA in healthy donors. The PCR employed 60 Vbeta primers together with 13 Jbeta primers. Using immunoSEQ multiplex PCR, the repertoire was profiled, and TCRdb retains in-frame clones only, with some absent. This sample has more than 90,000 clones, with 65% to 85% found just once. Source material: PBMCs. The receptors originated from a man aged 45-65 years in good health and CMV-seronegative.

The rearrangement links TRBV9 to TRBJ1-2; 10 bases are a match to TRBD1. Germline CDR1 SGDLS, CDR2 YYNGEE. This CDR3 has 17 amino acids. Trimming cost V 4 bases and J 1 base; bases outside gene matches: 10. The CDR3 is CASSLQPGTGVNYGYTF. CDR3 bases: TGTGCCAGCAGCCTCCAACCCGGGACAGGGGTTAACTATGGCTACACCTTC.

J is TRBJ2-1 and V is TRBV20-1; D remains unclear. Germline V gives CDR1 DFQATT, CDR2 SNEGSKA (reference sequence). This CDR3 has 11 amino acids. V dropped 5 bases and J dropped 12 bases, with 14 bases sitting between them. The CDR3 loop reads CSALSTSWQFF. DNA for the CDR3: TGCAGTGCTCTGTCGACTTCTTGGCAGTTCTTC.

J is TRBJ2-6 and V is TRBV28; 9 bases fit TRBD2. CDR3 size: 19 residues. With V trimmed by 4 bases and J by 0 bases, 10 bases remained unmatched. Germline CDR1 is MDHEN and CDR2 is SYDVKM. The CDR3 loop reads CASSSQTTSGYSGANVLTF. The DNA of the CDR3 is TGTGCCAGCAGTTCGCAAACGACTAGCGGCTACTCTGGGGCCAACGTCCTGACTTTC.

The gene calls are TRBV5-1 and TRBJ2-1; TRBD2 aligns across 10 bases. Germline V gene data show CDR1 as SGHRS and CDR2 as YFSETQ. Germline trimming cut 4 bases from V and 7 bases from J; bases unmatched to any gene: 5. The length of the CDR3 is 14 residues. CDR3 sequence (DNA): TGCGCCAGCAGCGAGCGGGAGGGCCAGAATGAGCAGTTCTTC. Encoded protein: CASSEREGQNEQFF. Full variable domain (remainder filled in from reference TRBV5-1 and TRBJ2-1): KAGVTQTPRYLIKTRGQQVTLSCSPISGHRSVSWYQQTPGQGLQFLFEYFSETQRNKGNFPGRFSGRQFSNSRSEMNVSTLELGDSALYLCASSEREGQNEQFFGPGTRLTVL.

The gene calls are TRBV9 and TRBJ2-3; TRBD2 matches 10 bases. CDR1 and CDR2 (germline): SGDLS, YYNGEE. The CDR3 covers 14 residues. V gave up 4 bases and J gave up 6 bases; unmatched junction bases: 5. CDR3 bases: TGTGCCAGCAGCCCTAGCGGGAGAGGCGATACGCAGTATTTT. Translating gives CASSPSGRGDTQYF.

This chain joins TRBV10-3 and TRBJ2-5, with a weak D call TRBD1 (5 bases). Looked up from germline, CDR1 is ENHRY and CDR2 is SYGVKD. The CDR3 has 13 residues. Trimming stripped 7 bases from V and 4 bases from J, with 13 bases between. In DNA, the CDR3 is TGTGCCATCACACCCGGGCAGGGAGAGACCCAGTACTTC. Translating it yields CAITPGQGETQYF.

The table lists this clone with a count of one. V gene TRBV28 combines with J gene TRBJ1-3, with D possibly matching TRBD1 (5 bases). Deletions cut 7 bases from V and 0 bases from J, with 10 bases between. Germline CDR1 and CDR2: MDHEN and SYDVKM. The CDR3 is 14 amino acids. This CDR3 is CASTLGVSGNTIYF. The CDR3 coding sequence is TGTGCCAGCACCTTAGGGGTCTCTGGAAACACCATATATTTT.

The gene calls are TRBV28 and TRBJ2-3, with 7 bases matching TRBD1. Germline CDR1 and CDR2: MDHEN and SYDVKM. V trimming: 6 bases; J trimming: 10 bases; junction bases outside the gene matches: 4. This CDR3 is 11 amino acids long. DNA of the CDR3: TGTGCCAGCAGCTACAGGGGAGCGCAGTATTTT. Translating it yields CASSYRGAQYF.

The rearrangement uses TRBV5-1 and TRBJ2-3; D perhaps matches TRBD2 (7 bases). CDR1 SGHRS and CDR2 YFSETQ come from the germline V gene. The V and J ends lost 6 bases and 4 bases respectively, with 24 bases between them. The CDR3 spans 17 residues. CDR3 DNA sequence: TGCGCCAGCACCCTCCCCGCTGGGGGGGGCGGGTCAGATACGCAGTATTTT. The encoded protein is CASTLPAGGGGSDTQYF.

The genes are TRBV28 and TRBJ2-5; D remains ambiguous. The CDR3 has 14 amino acids. Trimming stripped 2 bases from V and 2 bases from J, with 9 bases between. Germline V gene lookup returns CDR1 MDHEN and CDR2 SYDVKM. The CDR3 region has the DNA TGTGCCAGCAGTTTAGGTGGCAGACAAGAGACCCAGTACTTC. Translation: CASSLGGRQETQYF.

This clone was counted a single time. The genes are TRBV27 and TRBJ2-7; 10 bases align to TRBD2. The germline gives CDR1 MNHEY, CDR2 SMNVEV (reference sequence). The CDR3 loop spans 16 amino acids. V shed 5 bases, J shed 4 bases, and the junction held 11 bases outside the gene matches. The CDR3 nucleotides are TGTGCCAGCAGTACCAAAGCGGGAGGGCCTTGGTACGAGCAGTACTTC. Translated, it gives CASSTKAGGPWYEQYF.

The chain couples TRBV5-4 to TRBJ2-1; D is perhaps TRBD2 (5 bases). Germline V gene sequence: CDR1 SGHNT, CDR2 YYREEE (reference sequence). The CDR3 runs to 15 residues. V was trimmed by 4 bases and J by 0 bases, leaving 11 bases between them. The CDR3 here is CASSTLSGSYNEQFF. The CDR3 DNA reads TGTGCCAGCAGCACCCTCAGCGGCTCCTACAATGAGCAGTTCTTC.

The chain carries TRBV7-9 and TRBJ1-2; D may be TRBD1 (6 bases). The length of the CDR3 is 14 residues. In germline, CDR1 is SEHNR, CDR2 FQNEAQ (reference sequence). V lost 3 bases and J 4 bases, leaving 12 bases between the germline ends. CDR3 nucleotide sequence: TGTGCCAGCAGCTTTAACAGGGCGCCCTATGGCTACACCTTC. It specifies CASSFNRAPYGYTF.

The J gene is TRBJ1-1, the V gene TRBV7-6; D unclear. There are 13 residues in the CDR3. V dropped 5 bases and J dropped 1 base, with 8 bases sitting between them. CDR1 and CDR2 (germline): SGHVS, FNYEAQ. CDR3 DNA sequence: TGTGCCAGCAGCCTAACAGAGAACACTGAAGCTTTCTTT. This sequence encodes CASSLTENTEAFF. Full variable domain (remainder filled in from reference TRBV7-6 and TRBJ1-1): GAGVSQSPRYKVTKRGQDVALRCDPISGHVSLYWYRQALGQGPEFLTYFNYEAQQDKSGLPNDRFSAERPEGSISTLTIQRTEQRDSAMYRCASSLTENTEAFFGQGTRLTVV.

The chain recombines TRBV28 with TRBJ1-4; 9 positions match TRBD1. The germline V gene has CDR1 MDHEN and CDR2 SYDVKM. V was pared by 1 base and J by 2 bases, with 2 bases of the junction left unmatched. This CDR3 comprises 16 residues. This chain's CDR3 is CASSLSGQGTNEKLFF. CDR3 DNA: TGTGCCAGCAGTTTATCCGGACAGGGGACTAATGAAAAACTGTTTTTT.

The count of this clone is one. This chain uses TRBV10-1 with TRBJ2-4; 7 positions match TRBD2. The V segment lost 5 bases and the J segment 11 bases; nucleotides outside the gene matches: 9. The CDR3 loop spans 13 amino acids. Germline V gives CDR1 WNHNN, CDR2 SYGVQD (reference sequence). The chain's CDR3 is CASSPGPREVQYF. The CDR3 bases are TGCGCCAGCAGTCCGGGACCTCGGGAGGTTCAGTACTTC.

This chain uses TRBV10-3 with TRBJ1-5, with D tentatively TRBD1 (5 bases). This CDR3 has 13 residues. V was trimmed by 6 bases and J by 7 bases, leaving 13 bases between them. The germline V gene encodes CDR1 ENHRY and CDR2 SYGVKD. This CDR3 reads CAIRPDRDQPQHF. CDR3 nucleotides: TGTGCCATCAGACCTGACAGAGACCAGCCCCAGCATTTT.

V gene TRBV6-5 combines with J gene TRBJ2-7, with D maybe TRBD2 (6 bases). CDR1 is MNHEY and CDR2 is SVGAGI in the germline V gene. The germline V and J ends were trimmed by 2 bases and 4 bases, with 9 bases remaining between them. The CDR3 loop spans 13 amino acids. CDR3 loop: CASSYRRAYEQYF. CDR3 bases: TGTGCCAGCAGTTACCGGAGGGCGTACGAGCAGTACTTC.

The chain combines TRBV7-9 with TRBJ2-5; 7 nucleotides agree with TRBD1. The CDR3 is 16 amino acids. V gave up 4 bases and J gave up 1 base; unmatched junction bases: 9. Per germline, CDR1 SEHNR and CDR2 FQNEAQ (reference sequence). The CDR3 DNA reads TGTGCCAGCAGCTCTCCGACAGGGCTGTCCCAAGAGACCCAGTACTTC. It yields the protein CASSSPTGLSQETQYF.

The chain uses TRBV5-4 and TRBJ2-7; TRBD1 aligns across 9 bases. V gave up 3 bases and J gave up 4 bases; unmatched junction bases: 5. Germline CDR1 is SGHNT and CDR2 is YYREEE (reference sequence). The CDR3 has 14 residues. CDR3 sequence (DNA): TGTGCCAGCAGCTCCCGGGACAGGGCATACGAGCAGTACTTC. Translating it yields CASSSRDRAYEQYF.

V usage is TRBV27 and J usage is TRBJ1-5; a possible D gene is TRBD1 (5 bases). Germline CDR1 reads MNHEY; CDR2 reads SMNVEV (reference sequence). V lost 6 bases and J lost 7, with 19 bases in between. This CDR3 has 15 amino acids. CDR3 sequence (DNA): TGTGCCAGCAGCCCACACCCCAGGGTAGGCCAGCCCCAGCATTTT. Translation: CASSPHPRVGQPQHF.

The chain recombines TRBV7-2 with TRBJ2-7; a possible D gene is TRBD1 (6 bases). Germline V gives CDR1 SGHTA, CDR2 FQGNSA. The V gene lost 4 bases and the J gene lost 6 bases, with 10 bases spanning the gap. This CDR3 has 12 amino acids. Written as DNA, the CDR3 is TGTGCCAGCAGCTCTCAGGGGTCCGAGCAGTACTTC. Protein sequence: CASSSQGSEQYF.

This clone has a handful of counts. The chain combines TRBV2 with TRBJ1-6; TRBD1 aligns across 7 bases. The V segment lost 6 bases and the J segment 7 bases; nucleotides outside the gene matches: 9. The CDR3 sequence is 15 residues long. Germline loops: CDR1 SNHLY, CDR2 FYNNEI. The CDR3 DNA reads TGTGCCAGCAGAACACAGGGGTCAGGGAATTCACCCCTCCACTTT. This codes for CASRTQGSGNSPLHF.

The chain carries TRBV28 and TRBJ1-2; 9 nucleotides line up with TRBD1. The junction had 10 bases not matched to a gene; V was cut back by 5 bases and J by 6 bases. Looked up from germline, CDR1 is MDHEN and CDR2 is SYDVKM. The CDR3 has 15 amino acids. CDR3 protein: CASSPTGQGQHGYTF. The DNA for the CDR3 is TGTGCCAGCAGTCCAACCGGACAGGGGCAACATGGCTACACCTTC.